The following is a T cell receptor beta chain sequence with its context. No cognate antigen has been identified for it. Base quality data are lacking; no much larger clone is found one base away. The intended sense of this specimen's time point label: blood 2 weeks post-SBRT. The sample's treatment or condition, from its label and the paper: 15 Gy SBRT to primary tumor, nephrectomy 4 weeks later. To follow tumor-enriched clonotypes, serial peripheral blood was collected from radiation-treated patients at baseline and at 2 weeks and 4 weeks after SBRT. Every patient's renal cell carcinoma showed clear cell pathology. Genomic DNA for TCR sequencing was prepared using the QIAamp DNA Blood Mini Kit (Qiagen). Only samples passing all quality control checks were included in the analyses. The entry originates in a study of radiation and T cells in renal cell carcinoma (dated by TCRdb to 2018 to 2021). General notes on the study: Samples were obtained from a clinical trial, in which 15 Gy stereotactic body radiation therapy was delivered to primary renal cell carcinomas and nephrectomy was performed 4 weeks later. In total, approximately 53 samples, comprising around 26 tumors and some 27 peripheral blood samples, were subjected to TCR beta sequencing. Across all 55 or so samples, several million unique CDR3 nucleotide sequences, encoding 2,658,974 unique CDR3 amino acid sequences, were identified. General conclusions and limits of the study: In blood, the top tumor clonotypes increased between baseline and 2 weeks post-radiation and then shrank by 4 weeks, which suggests that tumor-resident clones expanded only transiently. The single-armed trial design could not address effects of radiation dose or scheduling on the TCR repertoire. Because no pretreatment tumor biopsies were available, whether clonotypes were present in the tumor at baseline could not be determined. Tracking of blood repertoire dynamics stopped at three to five weeks after treatment, with no follow-up past that point.

The immunoSEQ kit was used, according to the manufacturer's recommendations, to generate TCR beta libraries from genomic DNA. For library preparation, a first multiplex PCR was performed with proprietary primers, followed by a second PCR in which unique barcodes were added, and bead cleanups were performed after each round. A kit-provided positive control reaction and a negative control reaction were included in every sample batch. The final libraries underwent checking on an Agilent 4200 TapeStation D1000 ScreenTape, volumetric pooling, and quantification by qPCR. Sequencing was performed on an Illumina NextSeq500 using a MidOutput 150-cycle cartridge, with 156 Read1 cycles, 15 Index1 cycles, and the kit custom primers. The pooled library was loaded at roughly 0.93 pM, with a roughly 21% PhiX control spiked in. The paper's processing steps were these. Vendor-processed data were analyzed in R, with a clonotype defined as all T cells sharing the same CDR3 nucleotide sequence. In the clone abundance analyses, frequencies were normalized to the 10,000 most abundant clones in each sample. Public T cell clones, which averaged fewer than five per sample, were excluded before analysis. Tumor-enriched and baseline blood-enriched clonotypes were defined by at least a 32-fold difference in abundance between compartments. A beta-binomial differential abundance model was applied to find clonotypes that expanded or contracted between blood time points. Similarity between tumor and blood repertoires was quantified using the Baroni-Urbani and Buser coefficient, and groups were compared with two-tailed Wilcoxon tests in R. TCRdb limited this immuneACCESS table to in-frame rearrangements with V and J called. A share of clones is missing; checked studies link under half to unresolved V genes, and the rest is unexplained. The V and J calls and clone size come from that table; D and trimming were worked out from the DNA. For this sample the table gives 150,000 to 180,000 clones, of which roughly 90% were detected only once. Together, the top ten hold 10% to 15% of the sample.

This sequence was found in a woman aged 50 to 60 with renal cell carcinoma. Material: blood, obtained from a patient whose treatment included radiotherapy and nephrectomy.

The sequence in DNA is TGTGCCAGCAGCGTCAGGGACGAGCAGTACTTC. Its protein reads: CASSVRDEQYF. The sequence is built from TRBV21-1 and TRBJ2-7; TRBD1 is taken as the D call from the table, unchecked against the DNA. TRBV21-1 is noted as a pseudogene. From the cysteine up to the phenylalanine, the CDR3 has a length of 11 residues. The sequence is cut down to CDR3 DNA, 33 bases in frame from base 1.